Each of the 14 T cell receptor beta chains below was sequenced from the same sample in a study of T-cell memory formation after mild COVID-19. TCRdb passed the 5' RACE reads through MiXCR, listing each CDR3 protein once. The sample has some 440,000 distinct CDR3 sequences, roughly 25% seen once. Sequenced input: PBMCs or a T cell subset sorted from them (not recorded which). These receptors were collected from an adult woman who had mild COVID-19 (a few samples of this study predate the infection). Cell type and time point are not known.

This clonotype appeared a few times. J is TRBJ1-2 and V is TRBV10-3, with 8 bases that match TRBD1. The CDR3 has 15 residues. CDR1 and CDR2 (germline): ENHRY, SYGVKD. The ends lost 6 bases at V and 2 bases at J; junction bases unmatched: 8. The CDR3 DNA is TGTGCCATCAGCGAGGGACAGGAGGTGAACTATGGCTACACCTTC. It codes for CAISEGQEVNYGYTF.

The rearrangement uses TRBV24-1 and TRBJ2-6; no firm D call. This CDR3 spans 15 amino acids. Germline V gene lookup returns CDR1 KGHDR and CDR2 SFDVKD. V lost 2 bases, J lost 3 bases, and 7 bases lay in between. This chain's CDR3 is CATSDSLFGANVLTF. CDR3 nucleotides: TGTGCCACCAGTGATTCCCTTTTTGGGGCCAACGTCCTGACTTTC.

CDR3 coding DNA: TGTGCCAGCAGCCAAGATTTCGCCAATAACTATGGCTACACCTTC. This sequence encodes CASSQDFANNYGYTF. The chain is built from TRBV14 and TRBJ1-2; unclear D gene. The CDR3 contains 15 residues. The V end was cut by 0 bases, the J end by 1 base, with 9 bases between. Germline loops: CDR1 SGHDN, CDR2 FVKESK.

The rearrangement joins TRBV9 to TRBJ2-7; tentative D call: TRBD2 (5 bases). CDR1 and CDR2 (germline): SGDLS, YYNGEE. CDR3 size: 14 residues. V lost 3 bases, J lost 7 bases, and 17 bases lay in between. CDR3 nucleotides: TGTGCCAGCAGCGACGCCGGGAACCTGGGAGAGCAGTACTTC. This translates into CASSDAGNLGEQYF.

J is TRBJ1-1 and V is TRBV10-3; D is undetermined. Germline V gene sequence: CDR1 ENHRY, CDR2 SYGVKD. CDR3 length equals 15 residues. Deletions cut 2 bases from V and 1 base from J, with 11 bases between. CDR3 in DNA: TGTGCCATCAGTGAGCCCGAGACGGAGAACACTGAAGCTTTCTTT. Protein: CAISEPETENTEAFF.

This rearrangement joins TRBV7-2 to TRBJ2-4; D possibly corresponds to TRBD2 (5 bases). Germline assignment: CDR1 SGHTA and CDR2 FQGNSA. This CDR3 region has 14 residues. The V and J ends lost 5 bases and 14 bases respectively, with 22 bases between them. The CDR3: CASSRGDKGLREYF. Written as DNA, the CDR3 is TGTGCCAGCAGCCGGGGAGACAAAGGCTTGCGGGAGTACTTC.

With respect to this clonotype: Mismatch with germline at one junction end may stem from a read error. The CDR3 DNA sequence: TGTGCCAGCAGCGACTCAGGGACAGGGGGCAAATCGGATTTT. Its translation is CASSDSGTGGKSDF. V usage is TRBV7-9 and J usage is TRBJ1-3, with 12 bases fitting TRBD1. The CDR3 sequence is 14 residues long. Germline V gene sequence: CDR1 SEHNR, CDR2 FQNEAQ (reference sequence).

This chain links TRBV30 with TRBJ2-6; perhaps TRBD1 as D (5 bases). The length of the CDR3 is 16 residues. V lost 5 bases to trimming and J lost 0 bases, with 14 bases between them. Germline V lookup: CDR1 GTSNPN, CDR2 SVGIG (reference sequence). CDR3 in amino acids: CAWGMHGASGANVLTF. In DNA, the CDR3 is TGTGCCTGGGGAATGCATGGGGCCTCTGGGGCCAACGTCCTGACTTTC.

This clonotype was recorded many times. The chain carries TRBV7-2 and TRBJ2-5, with D possibly TRBD1 on 6 matching bases. The CDR3 is made up of 15 amino acids. V lost 2 bases, J lost 1 base, and 11 bases lay in between. CDR1 and CDR2 from the germline V gene are SGHTA and FQGNSA. The CDR3 spells CASSLIRGPQETQYF. The DNA for the CDR3 is TGTGCCAGCAGCTTAATCAGGGGCCCCCAAGAGACCCAGTACTTC.

This clonotype was seen more than once but under ten times. The V and J genes are TRBV19 and TRBJ2-2, with TRBD2 matching over 7 bases. V gave up 4 bases and J gave up 4 bases; unmatched junction bases: 9. This CDR3 region has 16 residues. Germline V CDR1 and CDR2: LNHDA, SQIVND (reference sequence). The CDR3 sequence is CASSTGRDYSTGELFF. CDR3 coding DNA: TGTGCCAGTAGTACGGGACGGGACTACAGCACCGGGGAGCTGTTTTTT.

This clonotype appeared a few times. This chain connects TRBV7-9 to TRBJ2-3, with a weak D call TRBD2 (5 bases). The V gene lost 4 bases and the J gene lost 1 base, with 12 bases spanning the gap. CDR1 and CDR2 from the germline V gene are SEHNR and FQNEAQ (reference sequence). The CDR3 has 15 residues. The CDR3 reads CASSSAGGGTDTQYF. In nucleotides, the CDR3 is TGTGCCAGCAGCTCCGCCGGAGGTGGCACAGATACGCAGTATTTT.

V gene TRBV7-6 combines with J gene TRBJ2-7; TRBD2 is a possible D gene (5 bases). Trimming removed 5 bases from V and 4 bases from J, with 12 bases in between. The CDR3 is 13 residues long. Germline loops: CDR1 SGHVS, CDR2 FNYEAQ. The CDR3 DNA follows: TGTGCCAGCAGCGAGCCGTCGGGGTACGAGCAGTACTTC. Translating gives CASSEPSGYEQYF.

This clonotype was seen more than once but under ten times. This chain joins TRBV18 and TRBJ2-2; TRBD2 matches 8 bases. V was pared by 6 bases and J by 4 bases, with 7 bases of the junction left unmatched. Germline V gene data show CDR1 as KGHSH and CDR2 as LQKENI. The CDR3 consists of 15 residues. The chain's CDR3 is CASSASLAVTGELFF. DNA for the CDR3: TGTGCCAGCTCGGCGTCACTAGCGGTCACCGGGGAGCTGTTTTTT.

The J gene is TRBJ2-7, the V gene TRBV30; 12 nucleotides line up with TRBD1. The CDR3 length is 13 residues. CDR1 and CDR2 from the germline V gene are GTSNPN and SVGIG (reference sequence). J lost 6 bases, V lost 5 bases, and 5 bases had no gene match. The CDR3 here is CAWWGQGATEQYF. The CDR3 nucleotides are TGTGCCTGGTGGGGACAGGGGGCGACCGAGCAGTACTTC.